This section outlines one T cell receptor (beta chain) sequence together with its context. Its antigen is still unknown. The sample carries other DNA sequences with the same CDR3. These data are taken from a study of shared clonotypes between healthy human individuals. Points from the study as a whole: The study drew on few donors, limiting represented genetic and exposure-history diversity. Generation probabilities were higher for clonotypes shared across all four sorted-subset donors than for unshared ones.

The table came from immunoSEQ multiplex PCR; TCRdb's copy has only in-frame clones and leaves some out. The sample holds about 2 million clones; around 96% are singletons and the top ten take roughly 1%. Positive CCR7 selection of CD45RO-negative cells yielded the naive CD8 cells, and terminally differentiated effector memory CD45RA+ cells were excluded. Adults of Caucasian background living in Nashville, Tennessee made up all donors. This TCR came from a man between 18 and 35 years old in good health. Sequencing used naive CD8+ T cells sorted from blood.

CDR3 coding DNA: TGTGCCAGTAGAGACAGGGGCACTGAAGCTTTCTTT. Protein sequence: CASRDRGTEAFF. The rearrangement links TRBV19 to TRBJ1-1; 8 bases fit TRBD1. Germline V CDR1 and CDR2: LNHDA, SQIVND (reference sequence). V was pared by 6 bases and J by 4 bases, with 1 base of the junction left unmatched. The CDR3 loop spans 12 amino acids.